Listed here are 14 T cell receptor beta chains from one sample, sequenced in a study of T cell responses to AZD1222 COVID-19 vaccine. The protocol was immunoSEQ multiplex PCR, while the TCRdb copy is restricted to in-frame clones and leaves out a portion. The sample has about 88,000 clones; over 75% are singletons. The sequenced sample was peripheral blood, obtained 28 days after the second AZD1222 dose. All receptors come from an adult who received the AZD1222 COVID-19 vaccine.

The CDR3 sequence: CASVDGGYTDTQYF. The CDR3 coding sequence is TGTGCCAGCGTCGACGGGGGGTACACAGATACGCAGTATTTT. The chain has TRBV28 and TRBJ2-3; 7 bases match TRBD2. The CDR3 totals 14 residues. The germline V gene encodes CDR1 MDHEN and CDR2 SYDVKM. Germline trimming cut 8 bases from V and 2 bases from J; bases unmatched to any gene: 7.

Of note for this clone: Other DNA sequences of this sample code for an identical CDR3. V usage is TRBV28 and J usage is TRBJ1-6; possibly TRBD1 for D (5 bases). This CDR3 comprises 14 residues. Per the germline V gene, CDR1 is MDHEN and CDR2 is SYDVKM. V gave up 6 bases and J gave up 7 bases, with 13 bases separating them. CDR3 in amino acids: CASRVQGRNSPLHF. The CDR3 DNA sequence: TGTGCCAGCAGGGTGCAGGGTAGGAATTCACCCCTCCACTTT.

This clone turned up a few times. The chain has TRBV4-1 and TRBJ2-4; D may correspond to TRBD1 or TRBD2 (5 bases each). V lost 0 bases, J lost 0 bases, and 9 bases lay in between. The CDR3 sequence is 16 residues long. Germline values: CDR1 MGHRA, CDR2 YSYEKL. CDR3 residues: CASSQDSGAAKNIQYF. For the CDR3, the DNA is TGCGCCAGCAGCCAAGATTCCGGGGCAGCCAAAAACATTCAGTACTTC.

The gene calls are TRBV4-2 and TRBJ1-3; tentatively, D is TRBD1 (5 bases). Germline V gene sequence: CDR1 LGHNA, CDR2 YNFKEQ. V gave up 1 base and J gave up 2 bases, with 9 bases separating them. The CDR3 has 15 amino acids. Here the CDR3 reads CASSQVKGAGNTIYF. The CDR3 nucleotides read TGTGCCAGCAGCCAAGTAAAAGGGGCTGGAAACACCATATATTTT.

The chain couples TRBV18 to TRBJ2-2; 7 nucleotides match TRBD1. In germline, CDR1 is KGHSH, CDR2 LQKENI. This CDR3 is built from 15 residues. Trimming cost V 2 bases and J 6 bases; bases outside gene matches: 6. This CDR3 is CASSPETGLAGELFF. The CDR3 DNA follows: TGTGCCAGCTCACCAGAGACAGGGTTGGCCGGGGAGCTGTTTTTT.

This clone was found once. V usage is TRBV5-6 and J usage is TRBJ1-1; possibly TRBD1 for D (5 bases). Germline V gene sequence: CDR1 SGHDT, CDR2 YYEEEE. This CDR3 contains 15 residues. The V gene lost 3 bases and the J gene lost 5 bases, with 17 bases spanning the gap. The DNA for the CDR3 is TGTGCCAGCAGCTCGATAACCAGGGTTGGTACTGAAGCTTTCTTT. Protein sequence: CASSSITRVGTEAFF.

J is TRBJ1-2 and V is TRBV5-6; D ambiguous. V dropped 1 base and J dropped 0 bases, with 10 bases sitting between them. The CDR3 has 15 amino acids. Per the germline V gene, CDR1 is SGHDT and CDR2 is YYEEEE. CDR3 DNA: TGTGCCAGCAGCTTGCAGGTCCTAGCTAACTATGGCTACACCTTC. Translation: CASSLQVLANYGYTF.

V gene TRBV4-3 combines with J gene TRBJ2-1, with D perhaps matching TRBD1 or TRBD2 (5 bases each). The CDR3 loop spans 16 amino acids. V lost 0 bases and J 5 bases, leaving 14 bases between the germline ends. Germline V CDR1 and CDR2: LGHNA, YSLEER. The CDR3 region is CASSQDVGVGDNEQFF. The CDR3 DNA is TGCGCCAGCAGCCAAGATGTGGGGGTGGGGGACAATGAGCAGTTCTTC.

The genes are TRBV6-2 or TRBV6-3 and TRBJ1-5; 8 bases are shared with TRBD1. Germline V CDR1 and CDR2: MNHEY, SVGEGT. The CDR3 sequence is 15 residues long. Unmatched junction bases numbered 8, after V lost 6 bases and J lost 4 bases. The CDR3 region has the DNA TGTGCCAGCAGCGAAAGGACAGGGCAAAATCAGCCCCAGCATTTT. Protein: CASSERTGQNQPQHF.

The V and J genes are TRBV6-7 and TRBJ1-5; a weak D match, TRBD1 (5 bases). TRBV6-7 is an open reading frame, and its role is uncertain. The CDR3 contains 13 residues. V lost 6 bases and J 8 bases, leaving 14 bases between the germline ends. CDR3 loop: CASRMMGGKPQHF. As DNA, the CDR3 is TGTGCCAGCAGGATGATGGGGGGAAAGCCCCAGCATTTT.

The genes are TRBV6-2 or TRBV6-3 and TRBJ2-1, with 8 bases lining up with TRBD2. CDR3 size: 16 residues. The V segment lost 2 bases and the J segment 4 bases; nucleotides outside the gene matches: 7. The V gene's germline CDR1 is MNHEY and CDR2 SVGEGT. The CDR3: CASSYGPGGGYNEQFF. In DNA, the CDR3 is TGTGCCAGCAGTTACGGGCCGGGAGGGGGGTACAATGAGCAGTTCTTC.

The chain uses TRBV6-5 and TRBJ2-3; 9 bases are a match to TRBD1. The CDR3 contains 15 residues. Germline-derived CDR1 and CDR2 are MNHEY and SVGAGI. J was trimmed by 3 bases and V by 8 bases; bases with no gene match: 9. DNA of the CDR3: TGTGCCAGCCGACCCGGGACAGGGAGGACAGATACGCAGTATTTT. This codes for CASRPGTGRTDTQYF.

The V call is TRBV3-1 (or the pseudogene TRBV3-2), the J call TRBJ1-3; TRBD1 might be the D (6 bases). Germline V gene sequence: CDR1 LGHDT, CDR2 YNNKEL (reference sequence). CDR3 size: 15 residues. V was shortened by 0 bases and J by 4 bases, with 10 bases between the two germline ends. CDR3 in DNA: TGTGCCAGCAGCCAAGATTGGGGGGCCGGAAACACCATATATTTT. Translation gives CASSQDWGAGNTIYF.

The CDR3 bases are TGTGCCAGCAGTTACGGCCCCCGACAGGGCCAAGAGACCCAGTACTTC. Residues: CASSYGPRQGQETQYF. J is TRBJ2-5 and V is TRBV6-6; 7 nucleotides match TRBD1. The germline V gene has CDR1 MNHNY and CDR2 SVGAGI (reference sequence). The V and J ends lost 2 bases and 1 base, in that order; junction bases with no gene match: 7. This CDR3 region has 16 residues.